The T cell receptor (beta chain) described here comes from a study of cytomegalovirus exposure and HLA in healthy donors. Broader study findings: According to a later analysis, TCR clusters from the first cohort tended to co-occur in the roughly 120 validation repertoires.

Sequenced by immunoSEQ multiplex PCR; TCRdb stores in-frame clones only, minus some. Of over 70,000 clones detected, 94% appear once; the ten largest clones hold 0.63%. About this clone itself: Its antigen is not identified.

The CDR3 is 15 residues long. Germline CDR1 GTSNPN, CDR2 SVGIG (reference sequence). The V gene lost 0 bases and the J gene lost 2 bases, with 13 bases spanning the gap. The source of this sequence is a woman under 30 in good health and CMV-seronegative. The rearrangement links TRBV30 to TRBJ1-1, with a tentative D call TRBD1 (5 bases). Sequencing used PBMCs. The CDR3, as DNA: TGTGCCTGGAGTGTACTCGGGGGGATAAACACTGAAGCTTTCTTT. Amino acids: CAWSVLGGINTEAFF.